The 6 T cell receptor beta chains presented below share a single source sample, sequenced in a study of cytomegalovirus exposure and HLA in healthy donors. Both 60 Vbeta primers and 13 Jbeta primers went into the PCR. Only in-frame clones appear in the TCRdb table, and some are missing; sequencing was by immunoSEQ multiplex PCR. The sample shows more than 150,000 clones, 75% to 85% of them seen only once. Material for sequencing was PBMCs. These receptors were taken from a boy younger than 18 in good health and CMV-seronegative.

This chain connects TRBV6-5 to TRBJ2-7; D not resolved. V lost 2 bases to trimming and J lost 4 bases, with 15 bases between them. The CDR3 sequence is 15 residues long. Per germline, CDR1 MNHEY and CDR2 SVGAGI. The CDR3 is CASSYHRNTLYEQYF. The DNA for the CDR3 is TGTGCCAGCAGTTACCACAGAAATACGTTGTACGAGCAGTACTTC.

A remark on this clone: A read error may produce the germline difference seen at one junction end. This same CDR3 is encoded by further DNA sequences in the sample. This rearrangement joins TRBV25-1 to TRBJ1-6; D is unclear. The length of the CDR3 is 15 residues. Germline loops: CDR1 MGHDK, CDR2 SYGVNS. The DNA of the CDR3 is TGTGCCAGCAGTGAATATACGTCAGTATATTCCCCCCTCCACTTT. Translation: CASSEYTSVYSPLHF.

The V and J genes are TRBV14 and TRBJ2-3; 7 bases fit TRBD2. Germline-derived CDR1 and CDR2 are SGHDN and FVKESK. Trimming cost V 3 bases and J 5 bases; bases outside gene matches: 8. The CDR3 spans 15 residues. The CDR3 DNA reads TGTGCCAGCAGCCAGGAGGGCGGGAGAGTAGATACGCAGTATTTT. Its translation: CASSQEGGRVDTQYF.

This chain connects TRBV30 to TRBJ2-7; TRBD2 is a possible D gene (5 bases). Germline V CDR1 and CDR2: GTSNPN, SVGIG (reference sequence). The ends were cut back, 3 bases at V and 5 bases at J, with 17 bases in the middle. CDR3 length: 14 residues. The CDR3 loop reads CAWRSRGFLDEQYF. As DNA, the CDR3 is TGTGCCTGGAGGTCCCGCGGGTTCTTGGACGAGCAGTACTTC.

The CDR3 bases are TGTGCCAGCAGTGTACTCACAGGGGGTAATGAAAAACTGTTTTTT. Translated, it gives CASSVLTGGNEKLFF. The chain uses TRBV9 and TRBJ1-4, with 8 bases identical to TRBD1. Germline CDR1 and CDR2: SGDLS and YYNGEE. The trim removed 5 bases at V and 4 bases at J, leaving 7 bases unmatched. The CDR3 has 15 amino acids.

Here the CDR3 DNA reads TGTGCCAGCAGCTCCCCGGACAGGAGGAACACTGAAGCTTTCTTT. Translation gives CASSSPDRRNTEAFF. The chain uses TRBV7-2 and TRBJ1-1; 7 bases align to TRBD1. With V trimmed by 4 bases and J by 1 base, 6 bases remained unmatched. This CDR3 is 15 amino acids long. Germline V gene data show CDR1 as SGHTA and CDR2 as FQGNSA.